What follows are 11 T cell receptor beta chains derived from one specimen sequenced in a study of Graves' ophthalmopathy and Graves' hyperthyroidism. Amplification from RNA transcripts yielded the TCR beta CDR3 regions. An initial RT-PCR round employing HTBI primers preceded a second-round multiplex PCR. TCRdb processed the multiplex PCR reads anew with MiXCR; each CDR3 protein has one entry. The sample consists of over a million distinct CDR3 sequences, about two fifths of them appearing once. What was sequenced was peripheral blood or thyroid tissue (not recorded which). These TCRs come from an adult man with Graves' hyperthyroidism.

The chain links TRBV5-1 to TRBJ2-7; D might be TRBD1 or TRBD2, each matching 5 bases. The V and J ends lost 7 bases and 2 bases respectively, with 13 bases between them. The CDR3 runs 13 residues. Germline V gene sequence: CDR1 SGHRS, CDR2 YFSETQ. CDR3 DNA sequence: TGCGCCAGCCGCCTGCTGGGGGCCTACGAGCAGTACTTC. Encoded protein: CASRLLGAYEQYF.

V usage is TRBV19 and J usage is TRBJ1-2; 11 bases are shared with TRBD1. Germline loops: CDR1 LNHDA, CDR2 SQIVND (reference sequence). This CDR3 region has 17 residues. Losses at the gene ends were 3 bases for V and 6 bases for J; bases not matched to a gene: 12. The CDR3 DNA reads as TGTGCCAGTAGTATTTCTCGGACAGGGGGCTCCTCGGATGGCTACACCTTC. The encoded protein is CASSISRTGGSSDGYTF. Drawing the rest from reference TRBV19 and TRBJ1-2, the complete variable domain is DGGITQSPKYLFRKEGQNVTLSCEQNLNHDAMYWYRQDPGQGLRLIYYSQIVNDFQKGDIAEGYSVSREKKESFPLTVTSAQKNPTAFYLCASSISRTGGSSDGYTFGSGTRLTVV.

This chain links TRBV5-4 with TRBJ1-4; D unclear. The CDR3 covers 17 residues. Germline-derived CDR1 and CDR2 are SGHNT and YYREEE (reference sequence). Trimming pared 6 bases from V and 4 bases from J, leaving 22 bases between. CDR3 nucleotide sequence: TGTGCCAGCAAGCGGAGTGGATCTCGACTCGGTAATGAAAAACTGTTTTTT. It codes for CASKRSGSRLGNEKLFF.

Of note for this clonotype: Just one base apart from a much larger clone, this may be a read error. The rearrangement uses TRBV29-1 and TRBJ2-5; 9 bases fit TRBD1. This CDR3 comprises 13 residues. Per germline, CDR1 SQVTM and CDR2 ANQGSEA. The CDR3 sequence: CGVTRTGVGEQYF. DNA of the CDR3: TGCGGCGTTACGAGGACAGGGGTGGGGGAGCAGTACTTC.

About this clonotype: A single base separates this from a much larger clone, so it may be a read error. The chain is built from TRBV20-1 and TRBJ1-5; maybe TRBD1 (6 bases). Deletions cut 0 bases from V and 4 bases from J, with 16 bases between. CDR1 and CDR2 (germline): DFQATT, SNEGSKA (reference sequence). The CDR3 has 16 residues. CDR3 DNA: TGCAGTGCTAGAGATAGGGGGGCCGGGAGGAATCAGCCCCAGCATTTT. As protein: CSARDRGAGRNQPQHF.

This clonotype showed up just a few times. The chain has TRBV6-2 or TRBV6-3 and TRBJ2-5; D call uncertain. Trimming left V 0 bases short and J 4 bases short, with 9 bases between. The germline V gene has CDR1 MNHEY and CDR2 SVGEGT. CDR3 size: 14 residues. The DNA for the CDR3 is TGTGCCAGCAGTTACTCGGGCATCCGAGAGACCCAGTACTTC. The encoded protein is CASSYSGIRETQYF.

This clonotype was recorded a few times. The genes are TRBV28 and TRBJ2-7, with a weak D call TRBD2 (6 bases). CDR3 length: 13 amino acids. V lost 6 bases to trimming and J lost 7 bases, with 16 bases between them. Germline V gene data show CDR1 as MDHEN and CDR2 as SYDVKM. The CDR3 is CASSRGGLREQYF. In DNA, the CDR3 is TGTGCCAGCAGCCGAGGAGGGTTAAGGGAGCAGTACTTC. The variable domain in full, with the rest retrieved from reference TRBV28 and TRBJ2-7, is DVKVTQSSRYLVKRTGEKVFLECVQDMDHENMFWYRQDPGLGLRLIYFSYDVKMKEKGDIPEGYSVSREKKERFSLILESASTNQTSMYLCASSRGGLREQYFGPGTRLTVT.

This clonotype was picked up many times. The CDR3 sequence: CASSPRGGVSYEQYF. CDR3 in DNA: TGTGCCAGCAGCCCAAGAGGCGGGGTCTCCTACGAGCAGTACTTC. The V gene is TRBV7-2, the J gene TRBJ2-7, with D possibly TRBD2 on 6 matching bases. The germline V gene encodes CDR1 SGHTA and CDR2 FQGNSA. The V gene lost 5 bases and the J gene lost 0 bases, with 14 bases spanning the gap. The CDR3 contains 15 residues.

This clonotype was seen at least ten times. The chain couples TRBV20-1 to TRBJ1-5, with D hard to call. The CDR3 loop spans 14 amino acids. V lost 6 bases, J lost 3 bases, and 15 bases lay in between. Germline V gene lookup returns CDR1 DFQATT and CDR2 SNEGSKA (reference sequence). The CDR3 coding sequence is TGCAGTGCCCGGGAGGGATCCATCAATCAGCCCCAGCATTTT. Translated: CSAREGSINQPQHF.

In this sample, this clonotype turned up many times. The V gene is TRBV7-8, the J gene TRBJ2-2; TRBD1 matches at 9 bases. The CDR3 is 16 residues long. The V gene's germline CDR1 is SGHVS and CDR2 FQNEAQ. V gave up 3 bases and J gave up 4 bases; unmatched junction bases: 6. CDR3 nucleotides: TGTGCCAGCAGCTTGTTGGGACAGGGAATCACCGGGGAGCTGTTTTTT. Translating it yields CASSLLGQGITGELFF.

This CDR3 reads CASSTKVRLNTEAFF. The CDR3, as DNA: TGTGCCAGCAGCACCAAGGTCAGGCTGAACACTGAAGCTTTCTTT. The chain is built from TRBV5-6 and TRBJ1-1; no clear D. Germline V CDR1 and CDR2: SGHDT, YYEEEE. Trimming took off 4 bases at V and 0 bases at J, with 13 bases between the two ends. This CDR3 has 15 amino acids.